Listed here are 4 T cell receptor beta chains from one sample, sequenced in a study of blood T cell repertoires in COVID-19. Assay: immunoSEQ multiplex PCR; the TCRdb copy retains only in-frame clones and omits some. The sample contains around 150,000 clones, 60% to 80% of which appear only once. What was sequenced was peripheral blood. Source of these receptors: a man between 60 and 70 years old who had recovered from COVID-19.

This clone was seen only once. This rearrangement joins TRBV10-3 to TRBJ2-7; TRBD1 aligns across 7 bases. Germline V CDR1 and CDR2: ENHRY, SYGVKD. This CDR3 spans 13 amino acids. V shed 6 bases and J 5 bases; nucleotides not matched to a gene: 7. The CDR3 DNA reads as TGTGCCATCAGATCAGACAGGGCGGACGAGCAGTACTTC. Translation: CAIRSDRADEQYF.

The rearrangement uses TRBV11-3 and TRBJ2-7; D remains unclear. CDR3 length equals 13 residues. Per the germline V gene, CDR1 is SGHNT and CDR2 is YENEEA. V lost 0 bases to trimming and J lost 3 bases, with 6 bases between them. In DNA form, the CDR3 reads TGTGCCAGCAGCTTAGAACAGAGCTACGAGCAGTACTTC. It specifies CASSLEQSYEQYF.

This clone turned up a few times. The rearrangement joins TRBV30 to TRBJ2-7; possibly TRBD1 for D (5 bases). This CDR3 contains 14 residues. Germline-derived CDR1 and CDR2 are GTSNPN and SVGIG (reference sequence). Trimming removed 1 base at V and 0 bases at J, with 10 bases between. This CDR3 is CAWSDSGISYEQYF. The CDR3 nucleotides are TGTGCCTGGAGTGATTCAGGGATCTCCTACGAGCAGTACTTC.

The chain has TRBV24-1 and TRBJ1-4; tentative D call: TRBD1 (5 bases). The V gene's germline CDR1 is KGHDR and CDR2 SFDVKD. V dropped 3 bases and J dropped 7 bases, with 8 bases sitting between them. The CDR3 contains 13 residues. This CDR3 reads CATSDPGGEKLFF. The CDR3 DNA reads TGTGCCACCAGTGATCCCGGGGGTGAAAAACTGTTTTTT.